This passage covers 3 T cell receptor beta chains from one sample sequenced in a study of monozygotic twins with inflammatory bowel disease (dated 2019 in TCRdb). The library was obtained by 5' RACE. This sample was sequenced with an Illumina HiSeq 2500. Reprocessed by TCRdb, the reads give a single entry per CDR3 protein sequence, without DNA. The sample's table covers 80,000 or so distinct CDR3 sequences. Together, the top ten hold about 8% of the sample. The specimen sequenced was blood. These receptors all come from a human donor with ulcerative colitis or Crohn's disease, or a healthy co-twin of an affected twin (not recorded which).

This chain uses TRBV9 with TRBJ2-6; TCRdb's D gene call, TRBD2, goes unchecked for lack of DNA. The CDR3 loop spans 16 amino acids. Looked up from germline, CDR1 is SGDLS and CDR2 is YYNGEE. CDR3 residues: CASSASDPLLVNVLTF.

CDR3 amino acids: CASSSGQTNTGELFF. The rearrangement uses TRBV5-1 and TRBJ2-2. Germline CDR1 and CDR2: SGHRS and YFSETQ. The CDR3 has 15 residues.

This chain joins TRBV20-1 and TRBJ2-1; the TCRdb call, TRBD2, lacks DNA for checking. The CDR3 spans 14 residues. From germline, CDR1 is DFQATT and CDR2 SNEGSKA (reference sequence). CDR3 loop: CSARVAVSYNEQFF.